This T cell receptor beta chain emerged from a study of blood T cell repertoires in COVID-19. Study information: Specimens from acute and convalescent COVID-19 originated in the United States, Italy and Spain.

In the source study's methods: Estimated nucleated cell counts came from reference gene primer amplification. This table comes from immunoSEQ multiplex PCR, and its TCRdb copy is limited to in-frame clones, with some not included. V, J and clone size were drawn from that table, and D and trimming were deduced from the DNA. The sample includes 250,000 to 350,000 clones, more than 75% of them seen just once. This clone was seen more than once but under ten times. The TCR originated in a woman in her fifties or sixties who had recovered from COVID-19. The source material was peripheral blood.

CDR3 amino acids: CASSIDGQGDTEAFF. DNA of the CDR3: TGTGCCAGTAGTATAGACGGACAGGGAGACACTGAAGCTTTCTTT. V is TRBV19 and J is TRBJ1-1; 8 bases map to TRBD1. The CDR3 covers 15 residues. J was trimmed by 3 bases and V by 0 bases; bases with no gene match: 3. Germline CDR1 reads LNHDA; CDR2 reads SQIVND (reference sequence).